This TCR beta chain was found in a study of blood T cell repertoires in COVID-19. Study at large: Sites in the United States, Italy and Spain provided acute and convalescent COVID-19 samples. T cells, B-cell-depleted T cells, or PBMCs provided the cDNA or gDNA that served as material.

Germline values: CDR1 MGHRA, CDR2 YSYEKL. The CDR3 length is 16 residues. The germline V and J ends were trimmed by 4 bases and 0 bases, with 15 bases remaining between them. In the original analysis: Nucleated cell counts were estimated from reference gene primer amplification. This table comes from immunoSEQ multiplex PCR, and its TCRdb copy is limited to in-frame clones, with some not included. That table supplies the V and J calls and clone size; D and trimming were determined from the DNA. The sample contains 170,000 or so clones, about four fifths of which appear only once. Material: peripheral blood. This clonotype was obtained from a man aged 70 or older with active or convalescent COVID-19. V gene TRBV4-1 combines with J gene TRBJ1-2, with TRBD1 as a possible D gene (6 bases). The chain's CDR3 is CASSPTGSGANYGYTF. CDR3 nucleotide sequence: TGCGCCAGCAGCCCTACTGGGTCAGGGGCTAACTATGGCTACACCTTC.